This T cell receptor beta chain was recorded in a study of identifying expanded T cells in peripheral blood. Study-level points and caveats: Technical replicates showed roughly 1.2 changed clones; about two weeks 15 to 20; four weeks 19.

With respect to this clone: Its cognate antigen is unknown.

No infections or other immune events were documented during collection. Trimming pared 4 bases from V and 10 bases from J, leaving 20 bases between. CDR3 length equals 15 residues. CDR1 and CDR2 from the germline V gene are SGHTA and FQGTGA. Data came from immunoSEQ multiplex PCR; TCRdb stores just in-frame clones and leaves some out. The sample has some 96,000 clones, 75% to 90% seen once. The TCR comes from a person aged 18-70 years in good health. Sequencing was done on a sample of blood. The rearrangement links TRBV7-3 to TRBJ2-1; D not certain. As DNA, the CDR3 is TGTGCCAGCAGCTCCTCGGGCTCATCCTCTGAGGAGCAGTTCTTC. Its translation is CASSSSGSSSEEQFF.